This T cell receptor beta chain was identified in a study of T cells in Graves' hyperthyroidism and ophthalmopathy. Study details: Peripheral blood was drawn at first diagnosis, prior to all treatment.

Ten or more counts support this clonotype. Its target is not known. TCR beta CDR3 regions were amplified from RNA transcripts. The HTBI primer set was used in a first-round RT-PCR of the TCR CDR3. TCRdb redid the calling of the multiplex PCR reads with MiXCR, one entry per CDR3 protein. This table holds approximately 430,000 distinct CDR3 sequences, about a sixth found once. Patients aged 18 to 65 had newly diagnosed hyperthyroidism of under 2 months' duration. Lactation, pregnancy, other autoimmune disease or uncontrolled infection excluded patients. Findings and limits, study-wide: The model foresaw ophthalmopathy a median 6.5 months prior to onset.

The CDR3 consists of 14 residues. Looked up from germline, CDR1 is SGHAT and CDR2 is FQNNGV. Trimming removed 6 bases at V and 9 bases at J, with 18 bases between. Sequenced material: blood. This chain connects TRBV11-2 to TRBJ2-1; D remains unclear. This TCR came from a woman aged 18-29 years with Graves' hyperthyroidism. The DNA for the CDR3 is TGTGCCAGCAGTTACACACCGCGCGTCGGTGAGCAGTTCTTC. Its translation is CASSYTPRVGEQFF. The full variable domain, in which reference TRBV11-2 and TRBJ2-1 provide the parts outside the CDR3, is EAGVAQSPRYKIIEKRQSVAFWCNPISGHATLYWYQQILGQGPKLLIQFQNNGVVDDSQLPKDRFSAERLKGVDSTLKIQPAKLEDSAVYLCASSYTPRVGEQFFGPGTRLTVL.